The 15 T cell receptor beta chains in this list originate from one sample, sequenced in a study of blood T cell repertoires in COVID-19. Profiling relied on immunoSEQ multiplex PCR, and the TCRdb table lists in-frame clones only, not all of them. Found here are around 270,000 clones, 86% of them singletons; the top ten hold approximately 9.8%. Sequencing was performed on peripheral blood. The receptor source for this set is a man in his forties who had recovered from COVID-19.

J is TRBJ2-7 and V is TRBV4-3, with no clear D. The germline gives CDR1 LGHNA, CDR2 YSLEER. The V end was cut by 0 bases, the J end by 0 bases, with 12 bases between. The CDR3 runs to 16 residues. CDR3 residues: CASSQEVLGSSYEQYF. The CDR3 nucleotides are TGCGCCAGCAGCCAAGAGGTCCTAGGCAGCTCCTACGAGCAGTACTTC.

The rearrangement uses TRBV5-6 and TRBJ2-7; 13 bases agree with TRBD2. The CDR3 has 17 residues. The germline V gene has CDR1 SGHDT and CDR2 YYEEEE. V lost 4 bases and J lost 4; bases outside the gene matches: 11. This CDR3 reads CASSTLAGGLIWYEQYF. For the CDR3, the DNA is TGTGCCAGCAGCACACTAGCGGGGGGGTTGATCTGGTACGAGCAGTACTTC.

The chain uses TRBV6-5 and TRBJ1-2; tentative D call: TRBD1 (5 bases). Germline V gene sequence: CDR1 MNHEY, CDR2 SVGAGI. This CDR3 comprises 13 residues. V was trimmed by 5 bases and J by 4 bases, leaving 11 bases between them. In DNA, the CDR3 is TGTGCCAGCAGTCCCCAGGGTGTCTATGGCTACACCTTC. It codes for CASSPQGVYGYTF.

This sequence joins TRBV14 and TRBJ2-1; 9 bases are a match to TRBD1. V lost 4 bases to trimming and J lost 8 bases; unmatched junction nucleotides: 12. The CDR3 is made up of 16 amino acids. Germline-derived CDR1 and CDR2 are SGHDN and FVKESK. The DNA for the CDR3 is TGTGCCAGCAGCCCTCGGACCCGGGACAGGGAGTATGAGCAGTTCTTC. Protein sequence: CASSPRTRDREYEQFF.

This clone was counted a single time. The V and J genes are TRBV9 and TRBJ2-7; D gene ambiguous. The CDR3 has 14 residues. Between the trimmed V and J ends, which lost 3 bases and 0 bases, there was a span of 10 bases. CDR1 and CDR2 (germline): SGDLS, YYNGEE. CDR3 in amino acids: CASSAGLFSYEQYF. The CDR3 nucleotides read TGTGCCAGCAGCGCGGGTCTTTTCTCCTACGAGCAGTACTTC. Looking up the rest from reference TRBV9 and TRBJ2-7 gives the full variable domain: DSGVTQTPKHLITATGQRVTLRCSPRSGDLSVYWYQQSLDQGLQFLIQYYNGEERAKGNILERFSAQQFPDLHSELNLSSLELGDSALYFCASSAGLFSYEQYFGPGTRLTVT.

The sample holds a few counts of this clone. This chain connects TRBV6-5 to TRBJ2-7; maybe TRBD2 (7 bases). The CDR3 runs to 12 residues. Germline CDR1 is MNHEY and CDR2 is SVGAGI. The germline V and J ends were trimmed by 9 bases and 3 bases, with 12 bases remaining between them. CDR3 in amino acids: CASGRGFYEQYF. CDR3 DNA: TGTGCCAGTGGGAGGGGGTTCTACGAGCAGTACTTC.

Only a few counts were recorded for this clone. J is TRBJ1-2 and V is TRBV29-1; 12 nucleotides agree with TRBD1. Germline CDR1 SQVTM, CDR2 ANQGSEA. There are 15 residues in the CDR3. The CDR3 loop reads CSCSGTGGQRGGYTF. The CDR3 bases are TGCAGTTGCTCCGGGACAGGGGGCCAGAGGGGTGGCTACACCTTC.

The chain is built from TRBV5-8 and TRBJ2-5; TRBD2 agrees at 7 bases. Germline trimming cut 0 bases from V and 6 bases from J; bases unmatched to any gene: 8. Germline CDR1 reads SGHTS; CDR2 reads YDEGEE. The CDR3 is 15 amino acids. The CDR3 spells CASSLVVGGIQTQYF. The CDR3 coding sequence is TGTGCCAGCAGCTTGGTGGTCGGGGGGATACAGACCCAGTACTTC. The full variable domain, completed using reference TRBV5-8 and TRBJ2-5, is EAGVTQSPTHLIKTRGQQATLRCSPISGHTSVYWYQQALGLGLQFLLWYDEGEERNRGNFPPRFSGRQFPNYSSELNVNALELEDSALYLCASSLVVGGIQTQYFGPGTRLLVL.

This clone turned up a few times. This chain links TRBV9 with TRBJ2-7; 7 bases match TRBD2. This CDR3 has 15 amino acids. CDR1 and CDR2 from the germline V gene are SGDLS and YYNGEE. V shed 3 bases and J 2 bases; nucleotides not matched to a gene: 8. The CDR3 nucleotides read TGTGCCAGCAGCGCGAGATCCGGGGGGACCTACGAGCAGTACTTC. It specifies CASSARSGGTYEQYF.

The chain employs TRBV2 and TRBJ1-6; TRBD1 matches at 8 bases. The germline V gene has CDR1 SNHLY and CDR2 FYNNEI. This CDR3 contains 16 residues. After removal of 5 bases from V and 7 bases from J, the junction contained 10 bases not matched to a gene. CDR3 amino acids: CASSFRTGPRNSPLHF. CDR3 DNA: TGTGCCAGCAGTTTTCGGACAGGGCCGCGGAATTCACCCCTCCACTTT.

The chain carries TRBV7-2 and TRBJ1-3, with 10 bases aligning to TRBD1. V lost 5 bases and J lost 4; bases outside the gene matches: 5. Germline loops: CDR1 SGHTA, CDR2 FQGNSA. The CDR3 extends over 15 amino acids. The DNA for the CDR3 is TGTGCCAGCAGCCAGGACAGGGGGGACGGAAACACCATATATTTT. It codes for CASSQDRGDGNTIYF.

V is TRBV7-8 and J is TRBJ1-2; 12 positions match TRBD1. Per germline, CDR1 SGHVS and CDR2 FQNEAQ. The CDR3 length is 17 residues. Losses at the gene ends were 5 bases for V and 1 base for J; bases not matched to a gene: 8. The DNA of the CDR3 is TGTGCCAGCAGCCCCAGAGGGGACAGGGGGCTTAACTATGGCTACACCTTC. Translation gives CASSPRGDRGLNYGYTF. Together with reference TRBV7-8 and TRBJ1-2, the CDR3 gives the full variable domain: GAGVSQSPRYKVAKRGQDVALRCDPISGHVSLFWYQQALGQGPEFLTYFQNEAQLDKSGLPSDRFFAERPEGSVSTLKIQRTQQEDSAVYLCASSPRGDRGLNYGYTFGSGTRLTVV.

This rearrangement joins TRBV7-2 to TRBJ2-3; weak D call: TRBD2 (5 bases). Germline V gene data show CDR1 as SGHTA and CDR2 as FQGNSA. Trimming left V 1 base short and J 2 bases short, with 10 bases between. CDR3 length: 15 amino acids. As DNA, the CDR3 is TGTGCCAGCAGCTTAGTAGTGAGGGCCACAGATACGCAGTATTTT. This translates into CASSLVVRATDTQYF.

This chain links TRBV10-3 with TRBJ1-2; 10 positions match TRBD1. The germline gives CDR1 ENHRY, CDR2 SYGVKD. V lost 2 bases and J lost 6; bases outside the gene matches: 6. There are 15 residues in the CDR3. The CDR3, as DNA: TGTGCCATCAGTGAGGCTTGGGACAGGGGTCATGGCTACACCTTC. It codes for CAISEAWDRGHGYTF.

The chain combines TRBV11-2 with TRBJ1-4; TRBD1 is a possible D gene (5 bases). V shed 7 bases and J shed 5 bases, with 20 bases lying between them. Germline assignment: CDR1 SGHAT and CDR2 FQNNGV. The CDR3 loop spans 16 amino acids. DNA for the CDR3: TGTGCCAGCAAAATTTATGGGGGGGGACCGAATGAAAAACTGTTTTTT. It translates to CASKIYGGGPNEKLFF.